Following are 14 T cell receptor beta chains from one sample sequenced in a study of post-analysis software for immune sequencing data. Broader study findings: A few TRBV segments, TRBV5-6, TRBV5-1 and TRBV20-1 among them, were found more frequent in patients than controls.

Incorporated into the TCR beta cDNA libraries were unique molecular identifiers, which served to reduce PCR and sequencing biases. MiXCR, run by TCRdb on the PCR reads, gives a single entry per CDR3 protein. The sample carries roughly 540,000 distinct CDR3 sequences, 30% to 40% recorded once. Their antigens remain unidentified. The sequenced sample was blood. These receptors came from a girl aged 2-17 years with multiple sclerosis.

This clonotype was seen a few times. V is TRBV12-3 or TRBV12-4 and J is TRBJ1-5; D not resolved. CDR3 length: 14 residues. V shed 6 bases and J shed 4 bases, with 13 bases lying between them. The CDR3 region is CASRPDGINQPQHF. DNA for the CDR3: TGTGCCAGCAGGCCGGACGGGATAAATCAGCCCCAGCATTTT.

The CDR3 coding sequence is TGCGCCAGCAGCTCAACTAGCTCCCCCACAGATACGCAGTATTTT. Its protein product is CASSSTSSPTDTQYF. The gene calls are TRBV10-2 and TRBJ2-3; the D gene is possibly TRBD2 (6 bases). Germline V gene sequence: CDR1 WSHSY, CDR2 SAAADI. V shed 6 bases and J shed 2 bases, with 15 bases lying between them. CDR3 length: 15 amino acids.

The chain carries TRBV6-1 and TRBJ1-4, with D tentatively TRBD1 (5 bases). V shed 3 bases and J shed 7 bases, with 9 bases lying between them. The length of the CDR3 is 13 residues. The germline gives CDR1 MNHNS, CDR2 SASEGT. CDR3 amino acids: CASSEGGSEKLFF. DNA for the CDR3: TGTGCCAGCAGTGAGGGGGGAAGTGAAAAACTGTTTTTT.

The genes are TRBV28 and TRBJ1-4, with 8 bases lining up with TRBD1. The V segment lost 3 bases and the J segment 7 bases; nucleotides outside the gene matches: 13. CDR1 MDHEN and CDR2 SYDVKM come from the germline V gene. The CDR3 length is 17 residues. The CDR3 DNA is TGTGCCAGCAGTTTCATAGGACAGGGAAGGGAGGCTGAAAAACTGTTTTTT. As protein: CASSFIGQGREAEKLFF.

The chain joins TRBV6-5 to TRBJ2-7, with D unclear. CDR1 MNHEY and CDR2 SVGAGI come from the germline V gene. The CDR3 extends over 14 amino acids. Trimming removed 5 bases from V and 3 bases from J, with 14 bases in between. CDR3 in amino acids: CASSAHQTGYEQYF. Written as DNA, the CDR3 is TGTGCCAGCAGTGCACACCAAACCGGCTACGAGCAGTACTTC.

This clonotype was detected only a few times. The V call is TRBV5-1, the J call TRBJ2-7; D is tentatively TRBD1 or TRBD2 (5 bases each). This CDR3 spans 15 amino acids. Deletions cut 0 bases from V and 2 bases from J, with 12 bases between. Germline CDR1 SGHRS, CDR2 YFSETQ. CDR3: CASSLDWGNPYEQYF. In DNA form, the CDR3 reads TGCGCCAGCAGCTTGGACTGGGGGAACCCCTACGAGCAGTACTTC.

This clonotype was detected only once. An end of the junction does not agree with germline; a read error may underlie this. V gene TRBV3-1 combines with J gene TRBJ2-3, with D possibly being TRBD1 (5 bases). Germline CDR1 and CDR2: LGHDT and YNNKEL (reference sequence). CDR3 length equals 15 residues. The CDR3 coding sequence is TGTGCTAGCAGCCAAGGGGTTAGAATCACAGATACGCAGTATTTT. It yields the protein CASSQGVRITDTQYF.

This clonotype appeared a single time. CDR3 bases: TGTGCCAGCAGCTTAGCAGCGGGCGTGGGAGGCTACACCTTC. Its translation: CASSLAAGVGGYTF. The V and J genes are TRBV7-8 and TRBJ1-2; D uncertain. Germline CDR1 is SGHVS and CDR2 is FQNEAQ. V was trimmed by 0 bases and J by 8 bases, leaving 13 bases between them. The CDR3 covers 14 residues.

The chain combines TRBV20-1 with TRBJ1-5; D might be TRBD1 (5 bases). Trimming removed 3 bases from V and 2 bases from J, with 8 bases in between. Germline CDR1 DFQATT, CDR2 SNEGSKA (reference sequence). The CDR3 length is 13 residues. DNA of the CDR3: TGCAGTGCTAGTGAAGGGGGCAATCAGCCCCAGCATTTT. This translates into CSASEGGNQPQHF.

This clonotype was detected a few times. The CDR3 DNA follows: TGCAGCGGGGGGACAGGGGGCTCCTACGAGCAGTACTTC. This translates into CSGGTGGSYEQYF. The chain carries TRBV29-1 and TRBJ2-7; 11 nucleotides align to TRBD1. The CDR3 contains 13 residues. J lost 0 bases, V lost 7 bases, and 2 bases had no gene match. Germline V gene data show CDR1 as SQVTM and CDR2 as ANQGSEA.

This chain links TRBV6-1 with TRBJ1-1, with D maybe TRBD1 (5 bases). This CDR3 spans 14 amino acids. The germline V and J ends were trimmed by 11 bases and 1 base, with 17 bases remaining between them. The germline V gene has CDR1 MNHNS and CDR2 SASEGT. CDR3 in amino acids: CAGGWRGRNTEAFF. CDR3 coding DNA: TGTGCCGGAGGGTGGAGGGGTAGGAACACTGAAGCTTTCTTT.

This clonotype has just a few counts. The gene calls are TRBV6-2 or TRBV6-3 and TRBJ2-4; D uncertain. Trimming cost V 7 bases and J 1 base, with 8 bases left between them. Germline CDR1 and CDR2: MNHEY and SVGEGT. CDR3 length: 13 amino acids. CDR3 bases: TGTGCCAGCACGCCCGGGGCCAAAAACATTCAGTACTTC. This translates into CASTPGAKNIQYF.

The chain combines TRBV5-1 with TRBJ2-2; perhaps TRBD1 as D (6 bases). The CDR3 is made up of 17 amino acids. Germline assignment: CDR1 SGHRS and CDR2 YFSETQ. Trimming cost V 3 bases and J 5 bases, with 20 bases left between them. CDR3 in DNA: TGCGCCAGCAGCTGGGGACCGTACAGGGTTGGGACCGGGGAGCTGTTTTTT. It is translated as CASSWGPYRVGTGELFF.

The chain employs TRBV5-1 and TRBJ2-5; maybe TRBD2 (5 bases). CDR3 size: 14 residues. Trimming removed 4 bases at V and 5 bases at J, with 15 bases between. Per germline, CDR1 SGHRS and CDR2 YFSETQ. CDR3 sequence (DNA): TGCGCCAGCAGCCCGCGCGACTACTCGGAGACCCAGTACTTC. It specifies CASSPRDYSETQYF. The full variable domain, in which reference TRBV5-1 and TRBJ2-5 provide the parts outside the CDR3, is KAGVTQTPRYLIKTRGQQVTLSCSPISGHRSVSWYQQTPGQGLQFLFEYFSETQRNKGNFPGRFSGRQFSNSRSEMNVSTLELGDSALYLCASSPRDYSETQYFGPGTRLLVL.